This TCR beta chain was identified during a study of blood T cell repertoires in COVID-19. Study at large: Some COVID-19 samples were acute and others convalescent; all came from the United States, Italy and Spain. Sources were T cells, B-cell-depleted T cells, or PBMCs; the material itself was cDNA or gDNA.

Original data processing: Reference gene primer amplification in the assay estimated nucleated cell counts. Produced via immunoSEQ multiplex PCR; TCRdb's table is partial and in-frame only. Clonal size and the V and J genes are those of that table, whereas D and trimming came from the DNA. This table holds hundreds of thousands of clones, roughly 85% found once. V lost 5 bases and J lost 9; bases outside the gene matches: 2. The CDR3 is 12 amino acids. Germline-derived CDR1 and CDR2 are KGHDR and SFDVKD. The V gene is TRBV24-1, the J gene TRBJ2-1; 8 nucleotides line up with TRBD2. The material sequenced was peripheral blood. The receptor was derived from a man aged 50 or older with active or convalescent COVID-19. DNA of the CDR3: TGTGCCACCAGTGGGGGACTAGGTGAGCAGTTCTTC. Encoded protein: CATSGGLGEQFF.